The 13 T cell receptor beta chains below were found in one sample sequenced in a study of blood T cell repertoires in COVID-19. Profiled with immunoSEQ multiplex PCR; TCRdb holds only in-frame clones, not every one. The sample gives about 480,000 clones, 85% to 90% of which show up once; approximately 1.8% is in the top ten. The sequenced sample consisted of PBMCs or T cells enriched from blood (not recorded which). Receptors were obtained from a woman aged 40 to 50 who had recovered from COVID-19.

For this clone: A junction end diverges from the germline sequence, so it may reflect a read error. This chain uses TRBV7-7 with TRBJ1-4; D is possibly TRBD1 (6 bases). Germline loops: CDR1 SSHAT, CDR2 FNYEAQ (reference sequence). This CDR3 contains 13 residues. CDR3 loop: CASSTGGAGKLFF. CDR3 in DNA: TGTGCTAGCAGCACGGGGGGGGCAGGAAAACTGTTTTTT. Variable domain in full (rest from reference TRBV7-7 and TRBJ1-4): GAGVSQSPRYKVTKRGQDVTLRCDPISSHATLYWYQQALGQGPEFLTYFNYEAQPDKSGLPSDRFSAERPEGSISTLTIQRTEQRDSAMYRCASSTGGAGKLFFGSGTQLSVL.

V gene TRBV6-2 or TRBV6-3 combines with J gene TRBJ1-1; 8 bases map to TRBD1. This CDR3 has 17 amino acids. V was clipped by 5 bases and J by 2 bases; unmatched bases: 13. Germline V gene sequence: CDR1 MNHEY, CDR2 SVGEGT. The CDR3 DNA sequence: TGTGCCAGCAGTCATGGACAGGGATGGGGCTTCAACACTGAAGCTTTCTTT. It encodes CASSHGQGWGFNTEAFF.

There are a few counts of this clone. This chain joins TRBV20-1 and TRBJ2-3; 7 nucleotides line up with TRBD1. The trim removed 3 bases at V and 2 bases at J, leaving 5 bases unmatched. The CDR3 extends over 14 amino acids. Looked up from germline, CDR1 is DFQATT and CDR2 is SNEGSKA (reference sequence). The CDR3 nucleotides read TGCAGTGCTAGTGACAGGGAAGTCACAGATACGCAGTATTTT. It specifies CSASDREVTDTQYF.

This rearrangement joins TRBV10-3 to TRBJ1-2; 7 bases line up with TRBD1. Germline lookup yields CDR1 ENHRY and CDR2 SYGVKD. Losses at the gene ends were 7 bases for V and 5 bases for J; bases not matched to a gene: 7. The CDR3 covers 13 residues. The CDR3: CAINRQGLYGYTF. CDR3 DNA: TGTGCCATCAACAGACAGGGTCTGTATGGCTACACCTTC.

This clone has more than one count but fewer than ten. This sequence joins TRBV20-1 and TRBJ1-5; D may be TRBD1 (6 bases). CDR1 and CDR2 (germline): DFQATT, SNEGSKA (reference sequence). This CDR3 is built from 14 residues. V lost 3 bases, J lost 7 bases, and 16 bases lay in between. The CDR3 DNA is TGCAGTGCTAGTCCGTCGGCAGGGGCCCAGCCCCAGCATTTT. Amino acids: CSASPSAGAQPQHF.

The chain joins TRBV7-9 to TRBJ2-4; a possible D gene is TRBD1 (5 bases). The CDR3 is made up of 13 amino acids. Germline assignment: CDR1 SEHNR and CDR2 FQNEAQ (reference sequence). Deletions cut 5 bases from V and 6 bases from J, with 11 bases between. In DNA form, the CDR3 reads TGTGCCAGCAGCACCGACAGCCTAAACATTCAGTACTTC. Its translation: CASSTDSLNIQYF.

This clone was observed a single time. CDR3 sequence reads: CSVEIGTTNYGYTF. DNA of the CDR3: TGCAGCGTTGAGATCGGGACAACTAACTATGGCTACACCTTC. The V gene is TRBV29-1, the J gene TRBJ1-2; a possible D gene is TRBD1 (6 bases). The V gene lost 3 bases and the J gene lost 0 bases, with 11 bases spanning the gap. This CDR3 region has 14 residues. The V gene's germline CDR1 is SQVTM and CDR2 ANQGSEA.

This sequence joins TRBV19 and TRBJ1-5, with D unclear. Germline V gene lookup returns CDR1 LNHDA and CDR2 SQIVND (reference sequence). There are 13 residues in the CDR3. V dropped 3 bases and J dropped 4 bases, with 7 bases sitting between them. DNA of the CDR3: TGTGCCAGTAGTATGATGCAGAATCAGCCCCAGCATTTT. This sequence encodes CASSMMQNQPQHF.

This chain uses TRBV7-2 with TRBJ1-2; maybe TRBD1 (5 bases). The V and J ends lost 4 bases and 4 bases respectively, with 16 bases between them. Germline CDR1 is SGHTA and CDR2 is FQGNSA. The CDR3 is 15 residues long. CDR3 residues: CASSYRTRKSYGYTF. DNA of the CDR3: TGTGCCAGCAGCTATCGGACACGAAAGTCCTATGGCTACACCTTC.

V usage is TRBV7-2 and J usage is TRBJ1-2; D possibly corresponds to TRBD1 (6 bases). Trimming cost V 1 base and J 5 bases, with 20 bases left between them. Germline loops: CDR1 SGHTA, CDR2 FQGNSA. This CDR3 spans 17 amino acids. CDR3 region: CASSLDRETFLYYGYTF. CDR3 DNA: TGTGCCAGCAGCTTAGACAGGGAGACTTTTCTATATTATGGCTACACCTTC.

The chain combines TRBV7-9 with TRBJ1-3, with no clear D. The CDR3 loop spans 14 amino acids. The V end lost 0 bases, the J end lost 8 bases, and 11 bases lay between the germline ends. The germline V gene has CDR1 SEHNR and CDR2 FQNEAQ (reference sequence). The DNA for the CDR3 is TGTGCCAGCAGCTTAGCGGGAGGCGACTACACCATATATTTT. Translated, it gives CASSLAGGDYTIYF.

The chain has TRBV6-5 and TRBJ2-1, with 11 bases fitting TRBD2. After removal of 4 bases from V and 8 bases from J, the junction contained 7 bases not matched to a gene. Germline V gene data show CDR1 as MNHEY and CDR2 as SVGAGI. This CDR3 comprises 15 residues. CDR3 coding DNA: TGTGCCAGCAGTTTCTCTAGCGGGAGGACCTATGAGCAGTTCTTC. It specifies CASSFSSGRTYEQFF.

The rearrangement links TRBV6-1 to TRBJ1-5; D is perhaps TRBD1 (6 bases). V shed 1 base and J shed 4 bases, with 14 bases lying between them. The CDR3 loop spans 16 amino acids. Looked up from germline, CDR1 is MNHNS and CDR2 is SASEGT. The CDR3 sequence: CASSEGQGGYNQPQHF. Written as DNA, the CDR3 is TGTGCCAGCAGTGAAGGTCAAGGGGGATATAATCAGCCCCAGCATTTT.